The present T cell receptor (beta chain) was sequenced within a study of OX40 agonist ivuxolimab in advanced cancers. Broader study findings: Antigens targeted by the expanded peripheral T cells were not determined. There were, on average, more expanded clones in CD8+ T cells than in CD4+. Compared with others, partial responders at 0.1-3.0 mg/kg displayed clonal expansion among the lowest.

A few counts support this clone. What it recognizes is unknown. This table comes from immunoSEQ multiplex PCR, and its TCRdb copy is limited to in-frame clones, with some not included. In the table there are tens of thousands of clones, 83% of which are singletons. CDR3 length: 15 amino acids. Trimming pared 8 bases from V and 3 bases from J, leaving 16 bases between. The input for sequencing was CD4+ or CD8+ T cells sorted from blood, taken in a trial of the OX40 agonist ivuxolimab. The rearrangement joins TRBV23-1 to TRBJ2-2; tentatively, D is TRBD2 (7 bases). TRBV23-1 is an ORF; its function is uncertain. This TCR came from an adult with an advanced solid tumor such as melanoma, head and neck, liver or kidney cancer. DNA of the CDR3: TGCGCCAGCGGTCGGGGGGCATGGGACACCGGGGAGCTGTTTTTT. Translated, it gives CASGRGAWDTGELFF.